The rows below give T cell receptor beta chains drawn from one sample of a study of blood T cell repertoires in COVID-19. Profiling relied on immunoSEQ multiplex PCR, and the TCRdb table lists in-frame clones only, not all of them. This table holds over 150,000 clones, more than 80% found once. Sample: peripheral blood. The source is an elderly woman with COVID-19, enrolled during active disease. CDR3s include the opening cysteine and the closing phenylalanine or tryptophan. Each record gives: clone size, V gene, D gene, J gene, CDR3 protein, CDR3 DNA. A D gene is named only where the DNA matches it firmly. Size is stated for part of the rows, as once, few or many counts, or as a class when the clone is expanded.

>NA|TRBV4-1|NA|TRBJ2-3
CASSQDYPGMVGTDTQYF
TGCGCCAGCAGCCAAGATTATCCAGGCATGGTCGGCACAGATACGCAGTATTTT
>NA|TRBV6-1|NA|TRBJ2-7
CASSERQVWEYEQYF
TGTGCCAGCAGTGAACGGCAGGTCTGGGAGTACGAGCAGTACTTC
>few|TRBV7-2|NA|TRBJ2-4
CASSGGGKNIQYF
TGTGCCAGCAGCGGGGGCGGCAAAAACATTCAGTACTTC
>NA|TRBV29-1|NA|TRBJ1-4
CSALGRGEKLFF
TGCAGCGCACTCGGCAGGGGCGAAAAACTGTTTTTT
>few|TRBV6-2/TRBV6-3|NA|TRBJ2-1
CASSPGVHEQFF
TGTGCCAGCAGTCCAGGGGTGCATGAGCAGTTCTTC
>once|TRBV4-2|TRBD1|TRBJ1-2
CASSQAPRTGGYGYTF
TGTGCCAGCAGCCAAGCCCCCAGGACAGGGGGATATGGCTACACCTTC
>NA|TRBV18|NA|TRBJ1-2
CASSPTGSYGYTF
TGTGCCAGCTCACCGACAGGTTCCTATGGCTACACCTTC
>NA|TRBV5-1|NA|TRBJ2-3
CASSLVGGATTDTQYF
TGCGCCAGCAGCTTGGTTGGCGGGGCGACCACAGATACGCAGTATTTT
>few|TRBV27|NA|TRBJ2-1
CASSLFPNNEQFF
TGTGCCAGCAGTTTATTCCCCAACAATGAGCAGTTCTTC
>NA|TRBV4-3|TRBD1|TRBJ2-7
CASSQGGTGTYEQYF
TGCGCCAGCAGCCAAGGAGGGACAGGGACCTACGAGCAGTACTTC
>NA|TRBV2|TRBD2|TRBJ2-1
CASSGGGRGPFF
TGTGCCAGCAGTGGCGGCGGGAGGGGACCGTTCTTC
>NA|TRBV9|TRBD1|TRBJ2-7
CASSVEAGQGAWEQYF
TGTGCCAGCAGCGTAGAAGCGGGACAGGGGGCATGGGAGCAGTACTTC
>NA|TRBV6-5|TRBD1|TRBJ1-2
CASSTGQGYGYTF
TGTGCCAGCAGTACCGGACAGGGGTATGGCTACACCTTC
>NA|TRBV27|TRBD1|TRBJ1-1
CASSLSPQGGTEAFF
TGTGCCAGCAGTTTATCCCCACAGGGGGGGACTGAAGCTTTCTTT
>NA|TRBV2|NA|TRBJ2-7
CASWTDSSYEQYF
TGTGCCAGTTGGACTGATAGCTCCTACGAGCAGTACTTC
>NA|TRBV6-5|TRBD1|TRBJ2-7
CASSPRDRTYEQYF
TGTGCCAGCAGTCCCCGGGACAGAACCTACGAGCAGTACTTC
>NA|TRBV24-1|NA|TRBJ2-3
CATSDQGGADTQYF
TGTGCCACCAGTGATCAAGGGGGGGCAGATACGCAGTATTTT
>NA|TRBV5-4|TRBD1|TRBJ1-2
CASSLGRGPYGYTF
TGTGCCAGCAGCTTGGGCAGGGGGCCCTATGGCTACACCTTC
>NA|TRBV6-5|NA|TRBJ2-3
CASSYDRTRDTQYF
TGTGCCAGCAGTTATGACAGGACTAGAGATACGCAGTATTTT
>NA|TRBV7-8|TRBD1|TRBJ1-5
CASARDRGEFQHF
TGTGCCAGCGCCAGGGACAGGGGGGAGTTCCAGCATTTT
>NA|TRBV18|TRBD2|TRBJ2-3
CASSPGLAGVDTQYF
TGTGCCAGCTCACCGGGACTAGCGGGTGTAGATACGCAGTATTTT
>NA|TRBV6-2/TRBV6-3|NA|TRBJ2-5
CASSYSRQLETQYF
TGTGCCAGCAGTTACTCCCGACAGTTAGAGACCCAGTACTTC
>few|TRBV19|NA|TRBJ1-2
CASSTDSYYGYTF
TGTGCCAGTAGTACGGACAGCTACTATGGCTACACCTTC
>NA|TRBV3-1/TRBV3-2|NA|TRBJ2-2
CASSQNDQGWNTGELFF
TGTGCCAGCAGCCAAAACGATCAGGGGTGGAACACCGGGGAGCTGTTTTTT
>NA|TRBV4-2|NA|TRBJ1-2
CASSPLAGDGYTF
TGTGCCAGCAGCCCCCTGGCGGGGGATGGCTACACCTTC
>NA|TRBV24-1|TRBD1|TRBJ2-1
CATSDLGQGVDEQFF
TGTGCCACCAGTGATTTGGGACAGGGAGTCGATGAGCAGTTCTTC
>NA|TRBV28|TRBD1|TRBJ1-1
CASSPGQGRDTEAFF
TGTGCCAGCAGCCCGGGACAGGGACGCGACACTGAAGCTTTCTTT
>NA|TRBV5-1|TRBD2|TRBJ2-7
CASSSWEGLPYEQYF
TGCGCCAGCAGCTCCTGGGAGGGCCTTCCCTACGAGCAGTACTTC
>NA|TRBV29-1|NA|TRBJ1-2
CSVVNRQGLYGYTF
TGCAGCGTTGTTAATCGCCAGGGCTTATATGGCTACACCTTC
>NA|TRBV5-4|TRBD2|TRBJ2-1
CASSVSGLAGVSSEQFF
TGTGCCAGTAGTGTTTCCGGACTAGCGGGAGTTTCTAGTGAGCAGTTCTTC
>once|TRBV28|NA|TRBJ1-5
CASSLSRRGNQPQHF
TGTGCCAGCAGTTTGTCCAGGCGGGGGAACCAGCCCCAGCATTTT
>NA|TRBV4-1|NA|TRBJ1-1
CASSPMIFAVAFF
TGCGCCAGCAGCCCGATGATTTTTGCGGTAGCTTTCTTT
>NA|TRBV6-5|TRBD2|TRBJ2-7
CASLGRAPYEQYF
TGTGCCAGCCTTGGGAGGGCGCCCTACGAGCAGTACTTC
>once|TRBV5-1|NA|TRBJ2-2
CASSLVQADSGELFF
TGCGCCAGCAGCTTGGTACAGGCCGACTCCGGGGAGCTGTTTTTT
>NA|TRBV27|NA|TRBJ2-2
CASSLAGAGELFF
TGTGCCAGCAGTTTAGCAGGGGCCGGGGAGCTGTTTTTT
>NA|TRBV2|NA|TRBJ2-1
CASSGAGSYNEQFF
TGTGCCAGCAGTGGCGCAGGCTCCTACAATGAGCAGTTCTTC
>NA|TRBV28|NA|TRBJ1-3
CASKKPRGSGNTIYF
TGTGCCAGCAAAAAACCCCGGGGATCTGGAAACACCATATATTTT
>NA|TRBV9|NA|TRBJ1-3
CASSVAPTRQSGNTIYF
TGTGCCAGCAGCGTAGCCCCTACTCGACAGTCTGGAAACACCATATATTTT
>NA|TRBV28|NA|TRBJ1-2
CASSSGFRGYTF
TGTGCCAGCAGTTCCGGGTTCAGAGGCTACACCTTC
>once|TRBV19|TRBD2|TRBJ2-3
CASSGLAEPDTQYF
TGTGCCAGTAGTGGGCTAGCGGAGCCAGATACGCAGTATTTT
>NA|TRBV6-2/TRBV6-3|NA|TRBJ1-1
CASSYSQAGAPNTEAFF
TGTGCCAGCAGTTACTCGCAAGCAGGGGCCCCGAACACTGAAGCTTTCTTT
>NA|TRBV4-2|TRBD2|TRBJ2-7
CASSQGAGVAYEQYF
TGTGCCAGCAGCCAGGGAGCGGGAGTGGCCTACGAGCAGTACTTC
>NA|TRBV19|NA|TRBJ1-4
CASSTRRQKNEKLFF
TGTGCCAGTAGTACACGACGACAGAAGAATGAAAAACTGTTTTTT
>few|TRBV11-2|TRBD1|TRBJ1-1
CASSAGQGNTEAFF
TGTGCCAGCAGCGCGGGACAGGGGAACACTGAAGCTTTCTTT
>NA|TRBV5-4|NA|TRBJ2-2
CASSSPRLRPGELFF
TGTGCCAGCAGCTCCCCTAGGCTCAGACCCGGGGAGCTGTTTTTT
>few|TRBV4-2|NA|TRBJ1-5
CASSQVGGAYSNQPQHF
TGTGCCAGCAGCCAAGTAGGGGGGGCCTATAGCAATCAGCCCCAGCATTTT
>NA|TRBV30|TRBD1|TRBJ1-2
CAWSVFGTAFSIYGYTF
TGTGCCTGGAGTGTATTTGGGACAGCCTTTTCTATTTATGGCTACACCTTC
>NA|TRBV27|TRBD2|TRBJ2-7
CASSRLAGSYEQYF
TGTGCCAGCAGCAGACTAGCGGGCTCCTACGAGCAGTACTTC
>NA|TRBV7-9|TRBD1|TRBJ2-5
CASSPRQGLETQYF
TGTGCCAGCAGCCCTAGACAGGGATTAGAGACCCAGTACTTC
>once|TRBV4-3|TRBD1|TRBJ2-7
CASSPGTGSSYEQYF
TGCGCCAGCAGCCCCGGGACAGGTAGCTCCTACGAGCAGTACTTC
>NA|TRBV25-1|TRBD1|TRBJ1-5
CASSESSGTGNQPQHF
TGTGCCAGCAGTGAATCCTCCGGGACAGGGAATCAGCCCCAGCATTTT
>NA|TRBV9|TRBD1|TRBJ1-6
CASSVGVTQGNSPLHF
TGTGCCAGCAGCGTAGGAGTTACACAGGGGAATTCACCCCTCCACTTT
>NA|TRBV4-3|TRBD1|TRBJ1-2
CASSQDGWQGGSGYTF
TGCGCCAGCAGCCAAGATGGATGGCAGGGGGGATCTGGCTACACCTTC
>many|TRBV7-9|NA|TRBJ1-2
CASSPAGSNGYTF
TGTGCCAGCAGCCCGGCAGGTAGTAATGGCTACACCTTC
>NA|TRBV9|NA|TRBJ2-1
CASSVNRASNEQFF
TGTGCCAGCAGCGTAAACAGGGCCTCCAATGAGCAGTTCTTC
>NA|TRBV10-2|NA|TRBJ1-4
CASSDFGRVNEKLFF
TGCGCCAGCAGTGATTTCGGCCGGGTTAATGAAAAACTGTTTTTT
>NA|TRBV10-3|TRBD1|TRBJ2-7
CAIRAPGQSSYEQYF
TGTGCCATCAGGGCTCCGGGACAGAGCTCCTACGAGCAGTACTTC
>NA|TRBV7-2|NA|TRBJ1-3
CASRPSAGTGNTIYF
TGTGCCAGCAGACCCTCCGCAGGGACTGGAAACACCATATATTTT
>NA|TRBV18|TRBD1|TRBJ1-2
CASSPDRVGGYTF
TGTGCCAGCTCCCCCGACAGGGTCGGTGGCTACACCTTC